Sequencing of this T cell receptor beta chain was carried out in a study of T cell clones after liver transplantation. The germline V gene has CDR1 LGHNA and CDR2 YSLEER. Trimming took 1 base from V and 0 from J, leaving 6 bases between them. The CDR3 has 15 amino acids. This table comes from immunoSEQ multiplex PCR, and its TCRdb copy is limited to in-frame clones, with some not included. The sample has about 68,000 clones, 80% to 95% seen once; the top ten hold 0.85% to 1%. The chain employs TRBV4-3 and TRBJ1-4, with D hard to call. The input for sequencing was CD4+ T cells from blood, taken nearly 26 months after liver transplant. This receptor was taken from a human patient who received a liver transplant. Some T cells may be graft donor cells. This chain's CDR3 is CASSQGIATNEKLFF. CDR3 nucleotides: TGCGCCAGCAGCCAAGGGATAGCAACTAATGAAAAACTGTTTTTT.